This passage covers 17 T cell receptor beta chains from one sample sequenced in a study of blood T cell repertoires in COVID-19. Some clones are missing from TCRdb's copy, which holds only in-frame ones; the method was immunoSEQ multiplex PCR. The data hold under 75,000 clones, with around four fifths observed a single time. The sequencing input was peripheral blood. These receptors were taken from a woman aged 45 to 65 with active or convalescent COVID-19.

This clone was recorded once. The chain combines TRBV12-3 or TRBV12-4 with TRBJ2-5; no definite D call. V gave up 2 bases and J gave up 2 bases, with 6 bases separating them. The CDR3 has 13 amino acids. This CDR3 is CASSLQIQETQYF. The CDR3, as DNA: TGTGCCAGCAGTTTACAGATTCAAGAGACCCAGTACTTC.

The chain recombines TRBV10-2 with TRBJ2-5; the match to TRBD2 covers 12 bases. The CDR3 runs to 15 residues. Germline loops: CDR1 WSHSY, CDR2 SAAADI. J was trimmed by 4 bases and V by 6 bases; bases with no gene match: 6. CDR3 sequence (DNA): TGCGCCAGCAGCCTGACTAGCGGGAGTGGAGAGACCCAGTACTTC. Amino acids: CASSLTSGSGETQYF.

This chain links TRBV7-9 with TRBJ2-1; D not resolved. The length of the CDR3 is 15 residues. Between the trimmed V and J ends, which lost 0 bases and 0 bases, there was a span of 6 bases. Germline-derived CDR1 and CDR2 are SEHNR and FQNEAQ (reference sequence). The CDR3 nucleotides are TGTGCCAGCAGCTTAGCGAAGAGCTCCTACAATGAGCAGTTCTTC. This codes for CASSLAKSSYNEQFF.

The V call is TRBV4-1, the J call TRBJ2-1, with a weak D call TRBD2 (5 bases). CDR1 MGHRA and CDR2 YSYEKL come from the germline V gene. The CDR3 totals 13 residues. V lost 2 bases, J lost 6 bases, and 8 bases lay in between. The CDR3 spells CASSQLGLNEQFF. The CDR3 DNA is TGCGCCAGCAGCCAACTCGGACTCAATGAGCAGTTCTTC.

This clone showed up just a few times. The J gene is TRBJ1-1, the V gene TRBV27; TRBD1 agrees at 7 bases. V lost 3 bases to trimming and J lost 6 bases; unmatched junction nucleotides: 4. There are 13 residues in the CDR3. Germline CDR1 MNHEY, CDR2 SMNVEV (reference sequence). CDR3 loop: CASSFRGLAEAFF. The DNA for the CDR3 is TGTGCCAGCAGTTTTAGGGGGCTGGCTGAAGCTTTCTTT.

The V call is TRBV24-1, the J call TRBJ2-2; perhaps TRBD1 as D (5 bases). V was cut by 7 bases and J by 5 bases, with 7 bases left in between. Germline V gene data show CDR1 as KGHDR and CDR2 as SFDVKD. This CDR3 is 12 amino acids long. CDR3 sequence: CATRGDTGELFF. DNA of the CDR3: TGTGCCACCAGAGGGGATACCGGGGAGCTGTTTTTT.

This clone has just one count. This chain connects TRBV7-6 to TRBJ2-5, with TRBD2 matching 11 bases. Looked up from germline, CDR1 is SGHVS and CDR2 is FNYEAQ. The CDR3 is 16 residues long. Trimming at V came to 0 bases and at J to 2 bases, leaving 2 bases not matched to a gene. DNA of the CDR3: TGTGCCAGCAGCTTAGCGACTAGCGGGAAACAAGAGACCCAGTACTTC. Translating it yields CASSLATSGKQETQYF.

The chain employs TRBV3-1 (or the pseudogene TRBV3-2) and TRBJ1-5, with TRBD1 identical over 8 bases. Germline V gene sequence: CDR1 LGHDT, CDR2 YNNKEL (reference sequence). This CDR3 comprises 14 residues. After removal of 5 bases from V and 5 bases from J, the junction contained 5 bases not matched to a gene. Here the CDR3 DNA reads TGTGCCAGCAGCGGACAGGGTGGGGATCAGCCCCAGCATTTT. It yields the protein CASSGQGGDQPQHF.

This chain connects TRBV6-1 to TRBJ1-2; 10 nucleotides agree with TRBD1. CDR1 MNHNS and CDR2 SASEGT come from the germline V gene. The CDR3 spans 14 residues. V was pared by 3 bases and J by 5 bases, with 3 bases of the junction left unmatched. CDR3: CASSDAGQGYGYTF. CDR3 nucleotide sequence: TGTGCCAGCAGTGACGCGGGACAGGGGTATGGCTACACCTTC.

V and J are TRBV29-1 and TRBJ1-2; 7 nucleotides agree with TRBD1. This CDR3 has 11 amino acids. V lost 6 bases, J lost 7 bases, and 5 bases stayed unmatched. Germline CDR1 SQVTM, CDR2 ANQGSEA. The DNA of the CDR3 is TGCAGCGTAGACAGGGAAGCTGGCTACACCTTC. It specifies CSVDREAGYTF.

The J gene is TRBJ1-1, the V gene TRBV11-2; possibly TRBD1 for D (6 bases). Germline V gene data show CDR1 as SGHAT and CDR2 as FQNNGV. V shed 5 bases and J shed 1 base, with 17 bases lying between them. The CDR3 extends over 16 amino acids. The CDR3 here is CASSPGRGERNTEAFF. DNA for the CDR3: TGTGCCAGCAGCCCAGGCAGGGGTGAGAGGAACACTGAAGCTTTCTTT.

The chain couples TRBV9 to TRBJ2-4; D not certain. The V gene lost 4 bases and the J gene lost 5 bases, with 13 bases spanning the gap. This CDR3 is built from 14 residues. The V gene's germline CDR1 is SGDLS and CDR2 YYNGEE. The CDR3 region is CASSLNDGQNIQYF. As DNA, the CDR3 is TGTGCCAGCAGCCTCAACGATGGGCAAAACATTCAGTACTTC. Supplemented by reference TRBV9 and TRBJ2-4, the full variable domain reads DSGVTQTPKHLITATGQRVTLRCSPRSGDLSVYWYQQSLDQGLQFLIQYYNGEERAKGNILERFSAQQFPDLHSELNLSSLELGDSALYFCASSLNDGQNIQYFGAGTRLSVL.

V and J are TRBV4-1 and TRBJ1-1; a weak D match, TRBD1 (5 bases). V lost 1 base to trimming and J lost 1 base, with 10 bases between them. The CDR3 is 15 residues long. CDR1 is MGHRA and CDR2 is YSYEKL in the germline V gene. CDR3 sequence (DNA): TGCGCCAGCAGCCAAGGAGGCAGGGAGAACACTGAAGCTTTCTTT. It is translated as CASSQGGRENTEAFF.

This clone was counted only a few times. The chain recombines TRBV28 with TRBJ2-1; TRBD2 agrees at 12 bases. The V segment lost 6 bases and the J segment 7 bases; nucleotides outside the gene matches: 13. The germline gives CDR1 MDHEN, CDR2 SYDVKM. This CDR3 comprises 17 residues. The CDR3 is CASRLITLTSGRNEQFF. Here the CDR3 DNA reads TGTGCCAGCAGGTTGATTACTCTGACTAGCGGGAGAAATGAGCAGTTCTTC.

V usage is TRBV7-8 and J usage is TRBJ2-1; TRBD2 agrees at 8 bases. Germline CDR1 is SGHVS and CDR2 is FQNEAQ. The ends lost 7 bases at V and 7 bases at J; junction bases unmatched: 9. The CDR3 is 14 amino acids. The CDR3 sequence: CASTVSGSGNEQFF. The DNA of the CDR3 is TGTGCCAGCACCGTGAGCGGGAGCGGTAATGAGCAGTTCTTC.

The chain uses TRBV6-5 and TRBJ2-2; a possible D gene is TRBD1 (6 bases). This CDR3 is 13 amino acids long. Looked up from germline, CDR1 is MNHEY and CDR2 is SVGAGI. V dropped 5 bases and J dropped 9 bases, with 13 bases sitting between them. CDR3 in amino acids: CASSKQGSRELFF. The CDR3 coding sequence is TGTGCCAGCAGTAAACAGGGTTCCCGGGAGCTGTTTTTT.

V and J are TRBV19 and TRBJ1-2; the D gene is possibly TRBD1 (6 bases). CDR1 is LNHDA, CDR2 SQIVND, per germline (reference sequence). The CDR3 is 13 amino acids. V dropped 5 bases and J dropped 3 bases, with 10 bases sitting between them. The CDR3 nucleotides read TGTGCCAGTAGTGGCGACAGGTACTATGGCTACACCTTC. Its protein product is CASSGDRYYGYTF.